The TCR beta chain described here comes from a study of blood T cell repertoires in COVID-19. The wider study: Whether acute or convalescent, the COVID-19 samples came from the United States, Italy and Spain. T cells, B-cell-depleted T cells, or PBMCs provided the cDNA or gDNA that served as material.

From germline, CDR1 is LNHDA and CDR2 SQIVND (reference sequence). This CDR3 has 13 residues. The junction had 6 bases not matched to a gene; V was cut back by 6 bases and J by 8 bases. Enrolment of Seattle patients took place during active infection, and they were followed longitudinally. As originally analysed: Estimation of nucleated cell counts relied on the amplification of reference gene primers. The repertoire was sequenced with immunoSEQ multiplex PCR; TCRdb's copy has only in-frame clones and lacks some. That table furnishes V, J and clone size, whereas the DNA furnished D and trimming. Among 250,000 to 350,000 clones listed, about nine tenths were seen once.

Material: peripheral blood. The sequence derives from a woman aged 30 to 39 with COVID-19, enrolled during active disease. The V and J genes are TRBV19 and TRBJ2-1; the match to TRBD1 covers 8 bases. CDR3 DNA: TGTGCCAGTAGCCAGGGGGCGCTGGATGAGCAGTTCTTC. Its translation is CASSQGALDEQFF.